This TCR beta chain was sequenced for a study of cytomegalovirus exposure and HLA in healthy donors. Germline V CDR1 and CDR2: SGHNT, YYREEE (reference sequence). This CDR3 is 16 amino acids long. The J segment lost 5 bases and the V segment lost 2 bases, leaving 10 bases of the junction unmatched. Assay used: immunoSEQ multiplex PCR; TCRdb lists only in-frame clones, some missing. Here the sample spans 250,000 or so clones, approximately 87% being singletons. The chain recombines TRBV5-4 with TRBJ1-2, with TRBD1 identical over 9 bases. This sequence was found in a man between 18 and 29 years old in good health and CMV-seronegative. The sequencing sample was made of PBMCs. Here the CDR3 reads CASSFITGGLLYGYTF. The CDR3 DNA reads as TGTGCCAGCAGCTTTATTACAGGGGGCTTGTTATATGGCTACACCTTC.